Each of the 2 T cell receptor beta chains below was sequenced from the same sample in a study of blood T cell repertoires in COVID-19. Assay used: immunoSEQ multiplex PCR; TCRdb lists only in-frame clones, some missing. This table has around 310,000 clones, approximately 90% appearing once. The sample consisted of peripheral blood. The receptors come from a woman between 45 and 65 years old with active or convalescent COVID-19.

The chain couples TRBV4-2 to TRBJ1-2; 7 bases line up with TRBD1. The germline CDR1 and CDR2 sequences are LGHNA and YNFKEQ. CDR3 length: 15 amino acids. Trimming removed 0 bases from V and 4 bases from J; junction bases left unmatched: 5. For the CDR3, the DNA is TGTGCCAGCAGCCAAGACGGCAGGGGGACCTATGGCTACACCTTC. Its translation is CASSQDGRGTYGYTF.

The chain couples TRBV4-1 to TRBJ2-1, with D maybe TRBD1 (6 bases). CDR3 length: 14 amino acids. V lost 2 bases and J 9 bases, leaving 14 bases between the germline ends. Germline-derived CDR1 and CDR2 are MGHRA and YSYEKL. DNA for the CDR3: TGCGCCAGCAGCCAACAGTACAGGGACGTTGAGCAGTTCTTC. Its protein is CASSQQYRDVEQFF.